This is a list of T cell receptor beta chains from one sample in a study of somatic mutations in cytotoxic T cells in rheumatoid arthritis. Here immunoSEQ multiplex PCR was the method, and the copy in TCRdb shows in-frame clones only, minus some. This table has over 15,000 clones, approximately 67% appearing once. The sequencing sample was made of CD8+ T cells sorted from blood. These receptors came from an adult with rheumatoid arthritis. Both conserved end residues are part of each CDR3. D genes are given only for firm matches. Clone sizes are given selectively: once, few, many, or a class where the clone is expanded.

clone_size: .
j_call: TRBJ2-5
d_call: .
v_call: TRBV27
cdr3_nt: TGTGCCAGCAGTTTACGGGGGTTTGAGACCCAGTACTTC
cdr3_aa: CASSLRGFETQYF

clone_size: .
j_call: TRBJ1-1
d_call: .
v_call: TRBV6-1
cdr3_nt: TGTGCCAGTAGTGAAGGGCCGAGAATGAACACTGAAGCTTTCTTT
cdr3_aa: CASSEGPRMNTEAFF

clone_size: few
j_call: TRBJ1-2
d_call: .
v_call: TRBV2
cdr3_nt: TGTGCCAGCAGTGTCGAGGGCGGCTATGGCTACACCTTC
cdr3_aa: CASSVEGGYGYTF

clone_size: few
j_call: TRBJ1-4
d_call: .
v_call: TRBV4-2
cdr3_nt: TGTGCCAGCAGCCAAGCGTTTAAGGGGGTTAATGAAAAACTGTTTTTT
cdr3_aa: CASSQAFKGVNEKLFF

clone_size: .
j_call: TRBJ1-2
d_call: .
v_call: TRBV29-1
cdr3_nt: TGCAGCGTTGAATCCCCGGGCCGTGATGGCTACACCTTC
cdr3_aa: CSVESPGRDGYTF

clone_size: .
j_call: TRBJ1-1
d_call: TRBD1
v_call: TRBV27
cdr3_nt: TGTGCCAGCAGTCGGGACAGTATGAACACTGAAGCTTTCTTT
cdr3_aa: CASSRDSMNTEAFF

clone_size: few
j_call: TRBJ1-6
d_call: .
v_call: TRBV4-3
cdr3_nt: TGCGCCAGCAGCCAAGAGCCCCCAGGGGCCAATTCACCCCTCCACTTT
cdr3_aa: CASSQEPPGANSPLHF

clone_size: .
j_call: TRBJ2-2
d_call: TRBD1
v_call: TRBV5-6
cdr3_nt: TGTGCCAGCAGCGGGGACAGGGTTGGCGGGGAGCTGTTTTTT
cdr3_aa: CASSGDRVGGELFF

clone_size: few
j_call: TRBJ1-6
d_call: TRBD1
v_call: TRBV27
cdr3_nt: TGTGCCAGCAGTTTATCGAGACAGGGAGTTCGTAATTCACCCCTCCACTTT
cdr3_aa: CASSLSRQGVRNSPLHF

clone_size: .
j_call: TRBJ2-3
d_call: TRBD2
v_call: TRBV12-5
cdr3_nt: TGTGCTAGTGGTTTGCGAGAAACCGGGACTAGCGGGGGGCACACAGATACGCAGTATTTT
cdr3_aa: CASGLRETGTSGGHTDTQYF

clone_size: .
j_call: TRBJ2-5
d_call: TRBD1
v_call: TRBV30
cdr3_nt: TGTGCCTGGGGGGACAGTACGGAGACCCAGTACTTC
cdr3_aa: CAWGDSTETQYF

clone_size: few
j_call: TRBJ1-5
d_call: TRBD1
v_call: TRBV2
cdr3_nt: TGTGCCAGCAAGGGCAGGGGGAGCAATCAGCCCCAGCATTTT
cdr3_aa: CASKGRGSNQPQHF

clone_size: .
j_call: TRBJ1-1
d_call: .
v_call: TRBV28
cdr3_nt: TGTGCCAGCAGTTTAATAGGGGTTGGTGAAGCTTTCTTT
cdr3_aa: CASSLIGVGEAFF

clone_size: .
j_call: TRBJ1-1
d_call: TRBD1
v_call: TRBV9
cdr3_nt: TGTGCCAGCAGCCCACCACCGGACAGGGCCACTGAAGCTTTCTTT
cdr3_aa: CASSPPPDRATEAFF

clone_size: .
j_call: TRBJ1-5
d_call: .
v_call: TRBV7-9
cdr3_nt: TGTGCCAGCAGCACCGGGGGAGGCAATCAGCCCCAGCATTTT
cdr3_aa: CASSTGGGNQPQHF

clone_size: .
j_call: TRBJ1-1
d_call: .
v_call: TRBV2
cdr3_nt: TGTGCCAGCAATGGCCGTCCGTTGGGACAAAGGGCGACTGAAGCTTTCTTT
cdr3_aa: CASNGRPLGQRATEAFF

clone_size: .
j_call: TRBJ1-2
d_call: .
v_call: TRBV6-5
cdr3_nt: TGTGCCAGCAGTTACCCCGGCGGAGGGGACGGCTACACCTTC
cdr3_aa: CASSYPGGGDGYTF

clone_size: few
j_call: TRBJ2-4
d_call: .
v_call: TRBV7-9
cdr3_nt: TGTGCCAGCAGCTTCCTGAGCGGACTAGCCAAAAACATTCAGTACTTC
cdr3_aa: CASSFLSGLAKNIQYF

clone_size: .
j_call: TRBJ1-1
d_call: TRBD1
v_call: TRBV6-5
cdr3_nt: TGTGCCAGCAGTTACCGGGACAGGGAGTTTGAAGCTTTCTTT
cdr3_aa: CASSYRDREFEAFF

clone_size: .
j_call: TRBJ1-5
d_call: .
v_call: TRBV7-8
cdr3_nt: TGTGCCAACAGCTCCCGAGAGTTCAGGGAGCCCCAGCATTTT
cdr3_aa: CANSSREFREPQHF

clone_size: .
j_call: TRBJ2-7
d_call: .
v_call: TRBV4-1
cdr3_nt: TGCGCCAGCAGCCAAGCAGGGGGCGGGGGCTACGAGCAGTACTTC
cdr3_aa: CASSQAGGGGYEQYF

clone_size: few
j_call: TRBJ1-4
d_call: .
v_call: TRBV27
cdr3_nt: TGTGCCAGCAGGACTTGGGAGACGGAGCAGGGGCCAACTAATGAAAAACTGTTTTTT
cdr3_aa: CASRTWETEQGPTNEKLFF

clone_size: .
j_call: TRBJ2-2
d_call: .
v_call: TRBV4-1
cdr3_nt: TGCGCCAGCAGCCGTAAAGAGACCGGGGAGCTGTTTTTT
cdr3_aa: CASSRKETGELFF

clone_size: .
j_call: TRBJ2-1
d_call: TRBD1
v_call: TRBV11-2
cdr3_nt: TGTGCTAGCAGCTTAGAGGGCAGGGGGCTCAATGAGCAGTTCTTC
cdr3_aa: CASSLEGRGLNEQFF

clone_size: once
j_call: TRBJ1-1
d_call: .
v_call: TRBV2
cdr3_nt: TGTGCCAGCAGTGAAGCGGCGGGGGGAGGGTATGACACTGAAGCTTTCTTT
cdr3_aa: CASSEAAGGGYDTEAFF

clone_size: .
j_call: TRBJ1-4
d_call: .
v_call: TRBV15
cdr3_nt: TGTGCCACCAGCAGAACAACAGGGTTTGAAAAACTGTTTTTT
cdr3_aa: CATSRTTGFEKLFF

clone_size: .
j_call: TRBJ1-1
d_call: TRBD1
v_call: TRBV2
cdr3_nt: TGTGCCAGCAGTGAAACCGGGACAGGGTGGCGGAACACTGAAGCTTTCTTT
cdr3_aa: CASSETGTGWRNTEAFF

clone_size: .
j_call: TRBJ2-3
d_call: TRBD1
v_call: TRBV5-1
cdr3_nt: TGCGCCAGCAGCCCGGGACAGGGGGCCCCAGATACGCAGTATTTT
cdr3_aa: CASSPGQGAPDTQYF

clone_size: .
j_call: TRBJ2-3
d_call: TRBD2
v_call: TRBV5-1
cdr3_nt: TGCGCCAGCAGCAAAGAGCGGGGGGGCATCACAGATACGCAGTATTTT
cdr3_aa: CASSKERGGITDTQYF

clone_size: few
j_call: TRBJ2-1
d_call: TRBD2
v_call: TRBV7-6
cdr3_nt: TGTGCCAGCAGCTTAGCTGGCGGGGGGGGAGGTGAGCAGTTCTTC
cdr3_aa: CASSLAGGGGGEQFF

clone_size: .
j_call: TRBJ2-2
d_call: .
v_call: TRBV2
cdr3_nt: TGTGCCAGCAGTGAAGCGCTTCGTGCAGGGGTTGGCACCGGGGAGCTGTTTTTT
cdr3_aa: CASSEALRAGVGTGELFF

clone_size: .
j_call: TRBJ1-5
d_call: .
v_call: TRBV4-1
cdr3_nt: TGCGCCAGCAGCCAAGATGCCAGGGACCTCAATCAGCCCCAGCATTTT
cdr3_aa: CASSQDARDLNQPQHF

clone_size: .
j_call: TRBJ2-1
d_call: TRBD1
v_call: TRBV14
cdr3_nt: TGTGCCAGCAGCCAGTTCGTCAGGGGGCCCAGCAATGAGCAGTTCTTC
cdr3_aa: CASSQFVRGPSNEQFF

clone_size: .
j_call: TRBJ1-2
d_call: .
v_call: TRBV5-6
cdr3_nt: TGTGCCAGCAGCCTCGGGCTGGGCTATGGCTACACCTTC
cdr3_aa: CASSLGLGYGYTF

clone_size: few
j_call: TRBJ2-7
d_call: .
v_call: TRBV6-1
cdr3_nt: TGTGCCAGCAGTGAAGCGGGGACCCACGGAATGGAGCAGTACTTC
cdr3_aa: CASSEAGTHGMEQYF

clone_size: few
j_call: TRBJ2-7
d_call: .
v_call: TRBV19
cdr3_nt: TGTGCCAGTAAGGGAAGTGACAGCCTCTCCTACGAGCAGTACTTC
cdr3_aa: CASKGSDSLSYEQYF

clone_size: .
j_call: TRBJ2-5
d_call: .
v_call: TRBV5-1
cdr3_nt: TGCGCCAGCAGCTTAAAAGAGACCCAGTACTTC
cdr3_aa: CASSLKETQYF

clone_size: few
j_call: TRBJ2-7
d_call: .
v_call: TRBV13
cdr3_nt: TGTGCCAGCAGCTTAGGCTACTACGAGCAGTACTTC
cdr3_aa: CASSLGYYEQYF

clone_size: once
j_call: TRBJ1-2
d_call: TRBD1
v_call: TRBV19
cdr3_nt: TGTGCCAGTAGTATCCGGGACAGGGAGAGCTATGGCTACACCTTC
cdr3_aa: CASSIRDRESYGYTF

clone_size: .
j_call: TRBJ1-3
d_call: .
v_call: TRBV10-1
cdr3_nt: TGCGCCAGCAGTGATACAGTTTACTCTGGAAACACCATATATTTT
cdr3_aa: CASSDTVYSGNTIYF

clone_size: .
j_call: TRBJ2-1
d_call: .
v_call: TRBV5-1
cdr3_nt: TGCGCCAGCATCAGGGGAAATGAGCAGTTCTTC
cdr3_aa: CASIRGNEQFF

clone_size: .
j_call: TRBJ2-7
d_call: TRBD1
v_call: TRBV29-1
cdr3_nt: TGCAGCGTTGAGTTCCGGGGGCAGGGGGCCCCCTACGAGCAGTACTTC
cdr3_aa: CSVEFRGQGAPYEQYF